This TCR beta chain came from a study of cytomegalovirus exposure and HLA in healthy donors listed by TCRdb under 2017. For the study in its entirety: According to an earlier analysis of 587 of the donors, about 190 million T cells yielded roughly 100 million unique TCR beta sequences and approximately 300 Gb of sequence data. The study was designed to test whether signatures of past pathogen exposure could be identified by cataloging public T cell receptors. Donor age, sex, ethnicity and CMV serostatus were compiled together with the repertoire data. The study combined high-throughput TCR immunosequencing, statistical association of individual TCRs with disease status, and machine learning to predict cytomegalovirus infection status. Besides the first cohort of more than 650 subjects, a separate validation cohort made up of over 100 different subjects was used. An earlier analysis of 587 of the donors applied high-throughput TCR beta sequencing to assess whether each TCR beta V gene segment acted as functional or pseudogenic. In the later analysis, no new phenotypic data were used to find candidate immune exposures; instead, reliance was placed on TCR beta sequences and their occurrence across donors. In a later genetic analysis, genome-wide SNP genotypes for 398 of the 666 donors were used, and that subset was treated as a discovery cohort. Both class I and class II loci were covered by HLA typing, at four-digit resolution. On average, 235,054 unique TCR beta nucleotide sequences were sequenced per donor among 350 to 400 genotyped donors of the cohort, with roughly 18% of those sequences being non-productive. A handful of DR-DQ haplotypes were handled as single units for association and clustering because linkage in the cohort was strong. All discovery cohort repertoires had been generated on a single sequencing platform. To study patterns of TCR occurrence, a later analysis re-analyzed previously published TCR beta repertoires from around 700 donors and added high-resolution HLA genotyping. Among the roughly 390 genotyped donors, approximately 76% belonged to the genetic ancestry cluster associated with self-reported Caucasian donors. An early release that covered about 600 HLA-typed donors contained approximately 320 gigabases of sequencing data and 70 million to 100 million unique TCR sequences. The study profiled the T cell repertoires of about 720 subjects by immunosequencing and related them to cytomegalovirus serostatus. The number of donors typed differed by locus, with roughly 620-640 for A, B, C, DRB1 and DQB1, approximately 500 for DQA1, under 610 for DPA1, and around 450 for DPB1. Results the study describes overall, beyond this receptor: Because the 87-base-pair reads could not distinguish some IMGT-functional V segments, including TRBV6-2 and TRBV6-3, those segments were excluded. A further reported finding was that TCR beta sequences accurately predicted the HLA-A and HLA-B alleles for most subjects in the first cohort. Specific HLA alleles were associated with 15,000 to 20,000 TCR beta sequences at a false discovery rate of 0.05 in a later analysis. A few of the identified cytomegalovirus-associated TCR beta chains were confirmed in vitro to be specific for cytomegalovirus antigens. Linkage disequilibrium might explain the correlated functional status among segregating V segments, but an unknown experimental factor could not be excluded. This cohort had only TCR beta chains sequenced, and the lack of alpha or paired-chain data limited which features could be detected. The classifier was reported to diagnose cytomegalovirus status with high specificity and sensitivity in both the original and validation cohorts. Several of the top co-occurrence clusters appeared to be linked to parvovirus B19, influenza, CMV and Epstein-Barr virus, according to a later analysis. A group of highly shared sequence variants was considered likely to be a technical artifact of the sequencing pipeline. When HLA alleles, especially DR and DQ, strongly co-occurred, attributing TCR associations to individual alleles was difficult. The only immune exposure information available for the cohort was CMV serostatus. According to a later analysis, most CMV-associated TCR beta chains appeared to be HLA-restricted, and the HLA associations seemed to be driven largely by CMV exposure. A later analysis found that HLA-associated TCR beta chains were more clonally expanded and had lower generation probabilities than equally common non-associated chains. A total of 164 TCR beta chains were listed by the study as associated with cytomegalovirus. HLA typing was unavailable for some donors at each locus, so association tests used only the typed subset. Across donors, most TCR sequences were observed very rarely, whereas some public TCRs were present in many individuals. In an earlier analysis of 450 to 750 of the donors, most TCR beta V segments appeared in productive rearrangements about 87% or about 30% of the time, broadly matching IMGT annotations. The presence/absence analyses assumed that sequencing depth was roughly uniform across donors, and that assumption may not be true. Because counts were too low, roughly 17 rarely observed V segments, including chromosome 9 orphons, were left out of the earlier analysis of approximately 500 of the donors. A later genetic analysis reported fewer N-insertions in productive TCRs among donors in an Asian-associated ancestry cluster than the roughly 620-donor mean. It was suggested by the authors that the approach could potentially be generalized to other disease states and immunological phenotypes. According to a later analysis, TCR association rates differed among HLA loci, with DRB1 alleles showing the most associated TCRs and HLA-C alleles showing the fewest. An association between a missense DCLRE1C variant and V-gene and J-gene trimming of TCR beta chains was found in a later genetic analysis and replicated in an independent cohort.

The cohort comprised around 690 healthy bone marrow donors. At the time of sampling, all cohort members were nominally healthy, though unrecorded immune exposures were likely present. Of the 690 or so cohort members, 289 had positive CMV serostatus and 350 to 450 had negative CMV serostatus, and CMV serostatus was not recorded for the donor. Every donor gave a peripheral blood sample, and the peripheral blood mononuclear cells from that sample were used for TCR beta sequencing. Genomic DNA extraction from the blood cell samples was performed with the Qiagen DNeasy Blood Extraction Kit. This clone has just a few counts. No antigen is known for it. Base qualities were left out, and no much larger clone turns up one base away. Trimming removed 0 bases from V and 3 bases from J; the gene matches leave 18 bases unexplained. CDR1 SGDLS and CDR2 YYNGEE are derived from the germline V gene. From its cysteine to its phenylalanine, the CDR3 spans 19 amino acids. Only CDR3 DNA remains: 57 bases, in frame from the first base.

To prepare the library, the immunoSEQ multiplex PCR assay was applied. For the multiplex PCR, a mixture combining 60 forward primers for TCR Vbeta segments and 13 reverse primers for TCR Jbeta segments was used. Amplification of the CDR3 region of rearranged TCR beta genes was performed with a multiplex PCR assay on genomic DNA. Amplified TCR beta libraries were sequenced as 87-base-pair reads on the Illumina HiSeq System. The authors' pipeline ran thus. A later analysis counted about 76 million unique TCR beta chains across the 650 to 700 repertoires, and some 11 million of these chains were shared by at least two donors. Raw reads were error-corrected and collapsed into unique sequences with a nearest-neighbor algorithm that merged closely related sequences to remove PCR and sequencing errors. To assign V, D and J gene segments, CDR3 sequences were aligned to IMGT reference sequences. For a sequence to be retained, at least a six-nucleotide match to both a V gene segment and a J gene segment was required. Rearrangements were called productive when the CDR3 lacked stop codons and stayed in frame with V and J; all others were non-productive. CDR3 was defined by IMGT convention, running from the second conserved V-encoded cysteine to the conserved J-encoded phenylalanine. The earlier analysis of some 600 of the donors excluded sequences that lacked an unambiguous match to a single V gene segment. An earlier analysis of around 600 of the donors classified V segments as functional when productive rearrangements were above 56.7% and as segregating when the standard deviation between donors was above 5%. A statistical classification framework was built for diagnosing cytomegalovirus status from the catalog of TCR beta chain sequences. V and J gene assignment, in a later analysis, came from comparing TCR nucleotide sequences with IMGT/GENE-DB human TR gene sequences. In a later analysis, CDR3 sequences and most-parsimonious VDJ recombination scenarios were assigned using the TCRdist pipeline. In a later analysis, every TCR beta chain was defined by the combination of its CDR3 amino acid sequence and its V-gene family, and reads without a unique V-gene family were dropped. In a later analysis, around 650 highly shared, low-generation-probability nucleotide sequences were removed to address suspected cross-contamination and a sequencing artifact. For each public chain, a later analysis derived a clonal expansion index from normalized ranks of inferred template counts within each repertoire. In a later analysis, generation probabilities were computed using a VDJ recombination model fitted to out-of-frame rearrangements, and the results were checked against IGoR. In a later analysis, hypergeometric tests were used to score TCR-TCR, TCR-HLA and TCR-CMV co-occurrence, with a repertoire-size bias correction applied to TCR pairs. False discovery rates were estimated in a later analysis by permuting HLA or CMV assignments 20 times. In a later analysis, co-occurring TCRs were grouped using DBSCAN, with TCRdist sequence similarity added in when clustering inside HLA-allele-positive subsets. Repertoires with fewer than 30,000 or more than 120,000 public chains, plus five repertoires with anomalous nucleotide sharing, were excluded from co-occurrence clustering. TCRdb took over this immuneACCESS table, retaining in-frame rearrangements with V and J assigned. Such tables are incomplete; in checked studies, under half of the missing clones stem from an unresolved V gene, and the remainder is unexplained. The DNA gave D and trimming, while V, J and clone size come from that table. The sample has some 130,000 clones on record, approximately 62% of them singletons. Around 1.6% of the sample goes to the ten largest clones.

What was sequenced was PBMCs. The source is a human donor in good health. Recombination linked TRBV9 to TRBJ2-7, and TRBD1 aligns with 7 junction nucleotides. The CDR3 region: CASSVARDDDREGIYEQYF. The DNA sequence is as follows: TGTGCCAGCAGCGTAGCCCGGGACGATGACAGGGAAGGGATCTACGAGCAGTACTTC. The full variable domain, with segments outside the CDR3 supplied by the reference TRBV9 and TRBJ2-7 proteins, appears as DSGVTQTPKHLITATGQRVTLRCSPRSGDLSVYWYQQSLDQGLQFLIQYYNGEERAKGNILERFSAQQFPDLHSELNLSSLELGDSALYFCASSVARDDDREGIYEQYFGPGTRLTVT.